This T cell receptor (beta chain) was sequenced in a study of CD8 T cells in Susac syndrome. As for the study in general: Intravenous immunoglobulin alone or corticosteroids were being given to patients with Susac syndrome at blood draw, unless they were therapy-naive.

It was with random hexamers that roughly 0.45 to 1 ug RNA was reverse transcribed. TCRdb independently ran MiXCR on the immunoSEQ multiplex PCR reads; one entry per CDR3 protein. The repertoire holds approximately 190,000 distinct CDR3 sequences, about 94% seen once, with around 0.096% in the top ten. This CDR3 contains 13 residues. Trimming cost V 6 bases and J 11 bases; bases outside gene matches: 12. Germline V CDR1 and CDR2: MNHEY, SVGAGI. Sequencing of TCR beta covered CD8+ and CD4+ T cells obtained from blood. Negative isolation yielded CD8+ and CD4+ T cells; FACS enriched TEMRA cells. The V gene is TRBV6-5, the J gene TRBJ1-1; TRBD1 matches at 7 bases. The material sequenced was CD4+ T cells from PBMCs. This sequence originates from a human donor with Susac syndrome. The CDR3 nucleotides are TGTGCCAGCAGAATAACAGGGGAGGCAAGGGCTTTCTTT. It translates to CASRITGEARAFF.